The rows below give T cell receptor beta chains drawn from one sample of a study of graft-versus-host responses after intestinal transplantation. Method: immunoSEQ multiplex PCR; TCRdb's copy keeps in-frame clones and lacks some. In the table there are some 87,000 clones, 80% to 95% of which are singletons. No antigen has been identified for these receptors. The sample in question was unstimulated CD8+ T cells sorted from spleen or lymph node cells, obtained before transplant. Receptors were obtained from a human donor who was the organ donor for an intestinal transplant. Each CDR3 is given with its conserved first and last residue. A D gene is named only where the DNA matches it firmly. Rows may omit the clone size; those that give it use once, few, many or a size class.

TRBD2	TRBV19	TRBJ2-1	NA	CASSTSVSYNEQFF	TGTGCCAGTTCGACTAGCGTTTCGTACAATGAGCAGTTCTTC
TRBD2	TRBV19	TRBJ2-7	NA	CASSRADAGALSYEQYF	TGTGCCAGTTCCCGCGCCGACGCGGGAGCCCTCTCCTACGAGCAGTACTTC
TRBD2	TRBV6-1	TRBJ2-2	NA	CASSEIAGDDGELFF	TGTGCCAGCAGTGAAATAGCGGGAGACGACGGGGAGCTGTTTTTT
TRBD2	TRBV30	TRBJ2-4	once	CAWSLKTAGGPLAKNIQYF	TGTGCCTGGAGTTTAAAAACAGCGGGAGGGCCTTTAGCCAAAAACATTCAGTACTTC
NA	TRBV7-6	TRBJ2-3	NA	CASSLGGTDTQYF	TGTGCCAGCAGCTTAGGCGGTACAGATACGCAGTATTTT
NA	TRBV6-4	TRBJ2-3	NA	CASSSGSTDTQYF	TGTGCCAGCAGTAGCGGGAGCACAGATACGCAGTATTTT
NA	TRBV5-1	TRBJ2-2	NA	CASSLFLGALVDTGELFF	TGCGCCAGCAGTTTATTCCTTGGGGCATTAGTCGACACCGGGGAGCTGTTTTTT
NA	TRBV19	TRBJ2-1	NA	CASSMLGGSEQFF	TGTGCCAGTAGTATGCTCGGGGGTAGTGAGCAGTTCTTC
TRBD1	TRBV4-2	TRBJ2-3	NA	CASSWDRKTDTQYF	TGTGCCAGCAGCTGGGACAGGAAAACAGATACGCAGTATTTT
NA	TRBV15	TRBJ2-7	NA	CATSPARGSYEQYF	TGTGCCACCAGCCCGGCGAGGGGGTCCTACGAGCAGTACTTC
TRBD2	TRBV4-2	TRBJ2-7	NA	CASSLTSGGPEQYF	TGTGCCAGCAGCCTCACTAGCGGGGGGCCCGAGCAGTACTTC
TRBD2	TRBV11-2	TRBJ2-7	once	CASSPAGARSYEQYF	TGTGCCAGCAGCCCAGCGGGGGCCCGCTCCTACGAGCAGTACTTC
NA	TRBV4-2	TRBJ1-5	few	CASSQDATGYLQPQHF	TGTGCCAGCAGCCAAGATGCGACAGGCTATCTTCAGCCCCAGCATTTT
TRBD2	TRBV4-2	TRBJ2-7	NA	CASSQGGEGPYEQYF	TGTGCCAGCAGCCAAGGAGGGGAGGGACCCTACGAGCAGTACTTC
NA	TRBV29-1	TRBJ2-3	NA	CSVIPWGGTDAQYF	TGCAGCGTAATTCCGTGGGGGGGCACAGATGCGCAGTATTTT
NA	TRBV9	TRBJ1-2	NA	CASSVATGLGYGYTF	TGTGCCAGCAGCGTAGCTACAGGGCTCGGATATGGCTACACCTTC
NA	TRBV30	TRBJ2-7	NA	CAWTGENEQYF	TGTGCCTGGACAGGGGAAAACGAGCAGTACTTC
TRBD1	TRBV19	TRBJ1-2	NA	CASRGGTGNYGYTF	TGTGCCAGTAGGGGGGGGACAGGAAACTATGGCTACACCTTC
TRBD2	TRBV28	TRBJ2-7	NA	CASSGGVYEQYF	TGTGCCAGCAGTGGGGGGGTCTACGAGCAGTACTTC
NA	TRBV19	TRBJ1-1	NA	CASSIGDLGVDTEAFF	TGTGCCAGTAGTATCGGGGACTTAGGGGTCGACACTGAAGCTTTCTTT
NA	TRBV5-6	TRBJ1-1	NA	CASSSPHRAENTEAFF	TGTGCCAGCAGCTCTCCTCACAGGGCGGAGAACACTGAAGCTTTCTTT
TRBD2	TRBV11-3	TRBJ2-1	NA	CASSNLGYASGVNEQFF	TGTGCCAGCAGCAATTTAGGGTACGCTAGCGGGGTAAATGAGCAGTTCTTC
TRBD2	TRBV27	TRBJ2-7	NA	CASSLVAGGHEQYF	TGTGCCAGCAGTTTAGTGGCGGGGGGCCACGAGCAGTACTTC
NA	TRBV28	TRBJ2-7	once	CASSFGRERSNLSYEQYF	TGTGCCAGCAGTTTTGGACGGGAGCGCTCAAACCTCTCCTACGAGCAGTACTTC
NA	TRBV9	TRBJ1-2	once	CASSVAGDGYTF	TGTGCCAGCAGCGTAGCGGGGGATGGCTACACCTTC
NA	TRBV6-4	TRBJ1-2	NA	CASSALGDRGGYGYTF	TGTGCCAGCAGCGCACTAGGGGACCGGGGGGGTTATGGCTACACCTTC
NA	TRBV27	TRBJ2-7	NA	CASSLQRGEEQYF	TGTGCCAGCAGTTTACAACGGGGAGAAGAGCAGTACTTC
NA	TRBV4-3	TRBJ2-7	NA	CASSQGSGSYEQYF	TGCGCCAGCAGCCAAGGATCGGGCTCCTACGAGCAGTACTTC
NA	TRBV19	TRBJ1-2	NA	CASSPPGTGYTF	TGTGCCAGTAGTCCTCCCGGGACAGGCTACACCTTC
NA	TRBV19	TRBJ2-1	NA	CASSTDSFNEQFF	TGTGCCAGTAGTACCGACAGCTTCAATGAGCAGTTCTTC
NA	TRBV30	TRBJ1-1	NA	CAWSIGGTEAFF	TGTGCCTGGAGTATAGGGGGTACTGAAGCTTTCTTT
NA	TRBV6-5	TRBJ2-2	NA	CASSPAKRGTGELFF	TGTGCCAGCAGCCCTGCCAAAAGGGGCACCGGGGAGCTGTTTTTT
NA	TRBV10-2	TRBJ2-7	few	CASRTATINSYEQYF	TGCGCCAGTCGGACAGCGACAATAAATTCCTACGAGCAGTACTTC
NA	TRBV7-9	TRBJ1-1	NA	CASYPLRNTEAFF	TGTGCCTCCTACCCCCTTCGCAACACTGAAGCTTTCTTT
NA	TRBV27	TRBJ1-1	NA	CASRGGPTLLEAFF	TGTGCCAGCAGGGGGGGACCGACTCTACTTGAAGCTTTCTTT
NA	TRBV7-3	TRBJ2-2	once	CASSAGPGELFF	TGTGCCAGCAGCGCAGGGCCCGGGGAGCTGTTTTTT
NA	TRBV7-9	TRBJ1-2	NA	CASSLWQGNGYTF	TGTGCCAGCAGCTTATGGCAGGGGAATGGCTACACCTTC
TRBD1	TRBV7-6	TRBJ2-7	NA	CASSARDRGISYEQYF	TGTGCCAGCAGCGCCAGGGACAGGGGAATATCCTACGAGCAGTACTTC
NA	TRBV11-2	TRBJ2-5	NA	CASSLVGSAGSTQYF	TGTGCCAGCAGCTTAGTGGGATCGGCGGGGTCAACCCAGTACTTC
TRBD1	TRBV19	TRBJ1-2	once	CASSIGQGGYTF	TGTGCCAGTAGTATTGGACAGGGCGGCTACACCTTC
NA	TRBV30	TRBJ2-7	NA	CAWLGGGNEQYF	TGTGCCTGGTTAGGGGGAGGGAACGAGCAGTACTTC
NA	TRBV11-3	TRBJ2-2	NA	CASSRTSTGELFF	TGTGCCAGCAGCCGGACTTCCACCGGGGAGCTGTTTTTT
TRBD2	TRBV2	TRBJ2-7	NA	CASSEGLAGLSSYEQYF	TGTGCCAGCAGTGAAGGCCTAGCGGGGTTAAGCTCCTACGAGCAGTACTTC
TRBD2	TRBV27	TRBJ2-1	NA	CASSSLERGGLLNEQFF	TGTGCCAGCAGTTCTTTAGAGCGGGGGGGCCTGTTAAATGAGCAGTTCTTC
NA	TRBV18	TRBJ1-1	once	CASSSLTGNTEAFF	TGTGCCAGCTCATCCCTTACAGGGAACACTGAAGCTTTCTTT
TRBD1	TRBV19	TRBJ1-4	NA	CASSPTGLISLVF	TGTGCCAGTAGTCCGACAGGGTTGATAAGCTTAGTTTTT
NA	TRBV9	TRBJ2-7	NA	CASSVAGGRESNEQYF	TGTGCCAGCAGCGTAGCTGGGGGGCGGGAGTCGAACGAGCAGTACTTC
NA	TRBV19	TRBJ1-4	NA	CASSPTRGGNEKLFF	TGTGCCAGTAGCCCGACCAGGGGAGGGAATGAAAAACTGTTTTTT